Listed here are 22 T cell receptor beta chains from one sample, sequenced in a study of blood T cells in healthy people across ages. A J-beta primer mix and a sample-barcoded 5' primer were used in a second PCR of about 7 to 12 cycles. TCRdb re-called the 5' RACE reads through MiXCR, storing one row per CDR3 protein. The top ten clones hold over 20% of a sample with nearly 1 million distinct CDR3 sequences, about 51% of them seen once. The material sequenced was blood. Receptors originate from a woman aged 60 to 75 in good health.

This clonotype was recorded a few times. The chain links TRBV4-2 to TRBJ1-5; 7 nucleotides agree with TRBD1. J was trimmed by 10 bases and V by 1 base; bases with no gene match: 10. The CDR3 runs 15 residues. Germline lookup yields CDR1 LGHNA and CDR2 YNFKEQ. CDR3 residues: CASSQVGQAHLPQHF. DNA of the CDR3: TGTGCCAGCAGCCAAGTCGGACAGGCCCACTTACCCCAGCATTTT.

This clonotype appeared a few times. This sequence joins TRBV20-1 and TRBJ2-3, with a possible D match to TRBD2 (6 bases). The length of the CDR3 is 14 residues. V was cut by 6 bases and J by 2 bases, with 15 bases left in between. CDR1 and CDR2 from the germline V gene are DFQATT and SNEGSKA (reference sequence). CDR3 sequence: CSAPRLDVTDTQYF. The DNA of the CDR3 is TGCAGTGCCCCTAGACTAGACGTCACAGATACGCAGTATTTT.

The V gene is TRBV7-2, the J gene TRBJ1-2; 9 bases align to TRBD1. The CDR3 runs 13 residues. CDR1 SGHTA and CDR2 FQGNSA come from the germline V gene. V shed 7 bases and J 4 bases; nucleotides not matched to a gene: 4. CDR3 region: CASTMTGGYGYTF. The CDR3 DNA reads TGTGCCAGCACCATGACAGGGGGCTATGGCTACACCTTC.

V usage is TRBV7-3 and J usage is TRBJ2-1, with 11 bases identical to TRBD2. Per the germline V gene, CDR1 is SGHTA and CDR2 is FQGTGA. After removal of 5 bases from V and 9 bases from J, the junction contained 6 bases not matched to a gene. This CDR3 is built from 14 residues. The CDR3 DNA follows: TGTGCCAGCAGCACAATAGCGGGAGGGGGTGAGCAGTTCTTC. Encoded protein: CASSTIAGGGEQFF.

This clonotype was recorded many times. Compared with germline, one end of the junction differs, possibly owing to a read error. The rearrangement joins TRBV12-3 or TRBV12-4 to TRBJ2-7; 8 bases map to TRBD2. The CDR3 is 12 amino acids. Here the CDR3 reads CASSLAGSEQYF. DNA of the CDR3: TGTGCCAGCAGCTTAGCGGGGAGCGAGCAGTACTTC.

The rearrangement links TRBV20-1 to TRBJ2-3, with a weak D call TRBD2 (5 bases). The ends were cut back, 3 bases at V and 2 bases at J, with 18 bases in the middle. CDR3 length: 16 residues. The germline V gene has CDR1 DFQATT and CDR2 SNEGSKA (reference sequence). CDR3 in DNA: TGCAGTGCTAGTTTCCCCTCGGGGAGAGACACAGATACGCAGTATTTT. Its translation: CSASFPSGRDTDTQYF.

This chain joins TRBV10-3 and TRBJ2-3; D unclear. This CDR3 is 11 amino acids long. Trimming removed 2 bases at V and 6 bases at J, with 3 bases between. Germline-derived CDR1 and CDR2 are ENHRY and SYGVKD. CDR3 sequence (DNA): TGTGCCATCAGTGAGCCTGATACGCAGTATTTT. This encodes CAISEPDTQYF.

This clonotype has ten or more counts. The chain combines TRBV6-2 or TRBV6-3 with TRBJ2-7; D remains unclear. This CDR3 has 16 amino acids. Germline CDR1 reads MNHEY; CDR2 reads SVGEGT. With 0 bases removed from V and 0 bases from J, the gap between germline ends came to 12 bases. DNA of the CDR3: TGTGCCAGCAGTTACTCGGTGAGCGATCACTCCTACGAGCAGTACTTC. This gives the protein CASSYSVSDHSYEQYF.

The J gene is TRBJ2-5, the V gene TRBV24-1; D may correspond to TRBD1 or TRBD2 (5 bases each). The CDR3 sequence is 15 residues long. Germline CDR1 and CDR2: KGHDR and SFDVKD. V lost 3 bases and J 4 bases, leaving 14 bases between the germline ends. The CDR3 DNA reads as TGTGCCACCAGTGATGTGGTTGGGGGACGAGAGACCCAGTACTTC. It yields the protein CATSDVVGGRETQYF.

This clonotype has only a few counts. V gene TRBV12-3 or TRBV12-4 combines with J gene TRBJ2-7; no clear D gene. V was clipped by 1 base and J by 4 bases, with 14 bases between them. This CDR3 has 15 amino acids. This CDR3 reads CASSLDQSLLYEQYF. The CDR3 DNA sequence: TGTGCCAGCAGTTTAGACCAGTCACTGTTGTACGAGCAGTACTTC.

The CDR3 reads CASSLEYIGDRYFYEQYF. CDR3 DNA sequence: TGTGCCAGCAGCTTAGAGTATATCGGGGACAGGTATTTCTACGAGCAGTACTTC. V usage is TRBV7-8 and J usage is TRBJ2-7, with 8 bases that match TRBD1. Germline trimming cut 1 base from V and 3 bases from J; bases unmatched to any gene: 14. Looked up from germline, CDR1 is SGHVS and CDR2 is FQNEAQ. CDR3 size: 18 residues.

This clonotype was seen more than once but under ten times. This chain connects TRBV7-2 to TRBJ2-1; a weak D match, TRBD2 (5 bases). The V end lost 3 bases, the J end lost 7 bases, and 13 bases lay between the germline ends. This CDR3 has 14 residues. The germline V gene encodes CDR1 SGHTA and CDR2 FQGNSA. This chain's CDR3 is CASSFPPERNEQFF. The CDR3 DNA reads TGTGCCAGCAGCTTTCCCCCTGAGCGGAATGAGCAGTTCTTC.

The rearrangement joins TRBV9 to TRBJ2-5, with TRBD2 matching 11 bases. Losses at the gene ends were 5 bases for V and 5 bases for J; bases not matched to a gene: 11. CDR1 SGDLS and CDR2 YYNGEE come from the germline V gene. The CDR3 totals 16 residues. The CDR3 region has the DNA TGTGCCAGCAGTACCCGGACTAGCGGGCGGGGGGAGACCCAGTACTTC. Translation: CASSTRTSGRGETQYF.

The rearrangement links TRBV10-3 to TRBJ2-1; D could derive from TRBD1 or TRBD2 (5 bases each). Germline V gene sequence: CDR1 ENHRY, CDR2 SYGVKD. V gave up 7 bases and J gave up 7 bases, with 20 bases separating them. The CDR3 extends over 15 amino acids. CDR3 coding DNA: TGTGCCATCATCGGGACGGCCGGCGGTCTAAATGAGCAGTTCTTC. The encoded protein is CAIIGTAGGLNEQFF.

This clonotype was detected many times. The chain is built from TRBV10-3 and TRBJ2-3, with 9 bases identical to TRBD2. V shed 4 bases and J 2 bases; nucleotides not matched to a gene: 4. In germline, CDR1 is ENHRY, CDR2 SYGVKD. CDR3 length: 15 residues. The DNA for the CDR3 is TGTGCCATCAGTGGCGCTAGCGGGGACACAGATACGCAGTATTTT. This translates into CAISGASGDTDTQYF.

This clonotype was detected a few times. The chain combines TRBV12-3 or TRBV12-4 with TRBJ2-2; D remains ambiguous. Deletions cut 9 bases from V and 6 bases from J, with 8 bases between. The CDR3 spans 11 residues. Written as DNA, the CDR3 is TGTGCCAGTCGCCAGGCCGGGGAGCTGTTTTTT. Residues: CASRQAGELFF.

The chain is built from TRBV6-6 and TRBJ2-2, with 7 nucleotides matching TRBD1. The V and J ends lost 8 bases and 3 bases, in that order; junction bases with no gene match: 3. The CDR3 loop spans 13 amino acids. The germline gives CDR1 MNHNY, CDR2 SVGAGI (reference sequence). The CDR3 region is CASGQVDTGELFF. CDR3 nucleotide sequence: TGTGCCAGCGGACAGGTAGACACCGGGGAGCTGTTTTTT.

This clonotype came up many times. The chain recombines TRBV29-1 with TRBJ2-7, with D tentatively TRBD2 (6 bases). In germline, CDR1 is SQVTM, CDR2 ANQGSEA. V was cut by 0 bases and J by 3 bases, with 15 bases left in between. CDR3 length: 15 amino acids. The CDR3 sequence is CSVEDRRRAFYEQYF. As DNA, the CDR3 is TGCAGCGTTGAAGATAGGAGGAGGGCTTTCTACGAGCAGTACTTC.

The rearrangement links TRBV20-1 to TRBJ1-5, with D perhaps matching TRBD1 (6 bases). Per germline, CDR1 DFQATT and CDR2 SNEGSKA (reference sequence). The CDR3 is 15 residues long. V was shortened by 3 bases and J by 6 bases, with 18 bases between the two germline ends. Written as DNA, the CDR3 is TGCAGTGCTAGGTTACTACAGGGTAAAGGTCAGCCCCAGCATTTT. Its translation: CSARLLQGKGQPQHF.

This clonotype occurred many times. The chain recombines TRBV29-1 with TRBJ1-2; 8 bases fit TRBD1. J lost 2 bases, V lost 4 bases, and 0 bases had no gene match. Germline V CDR1 and CDR2: SQVTM, ANQGSEA. The CDR3 is made up of 12 amino acids. The CDR3 region is CSVGQGNYGYTF. DNA of the CDR3: TGCAGCGTTGGACAGGGGAACTATGGCTACACCTTC.

The rearrangement uses TRBV12-3 or TRBV12-4 and TRBJ2-7, with a possible D match to TRBD1 (6 bases). The CDR3 totals 15 residues. The germline V and J ends were trimmed by 8 bases and 1 base, with 18 bases remaining between them. This CDR3 reads CASHPGWGQSYEQYF. The CDR3 DNA reads as TGTGCCAGCCACCCTGGGTGGGGGCAATCCTACGAGCAGTACTTC.

The chain uses TRBV7-9 and TRBJ1-2; D is uncertain. CDR3 length: 17 residues. The germline V and J ends were trimmed by 10 bases and 5 bases, with 29 bases remaining between them. Germline CDR1 reads SEHNR; CDR2 reads FQNEAQ (reference sequence). Written as DNA, the CDR3 is TGTGCCACACACAACGACGAGCAACCCCGGGAAAAGTATGGCTACACCTTC. This codes for CATHNDEQPREKYGYTF.